These 4 T cell receptor beta chains were sequenced from one sample in a study of T cell responses to AZD1222 COVID-19 vaccine. TCRdb keeps only in-frame clones here, not all; method: immunoSEQ multiplex PCR. Of about 110,000 clones listed, 87% are singletons. Sequencing used peripheral blood, obtained on day 0 of AZD1222 vaccination. These receptors came from an adult in good health.

A single count supports this clone. V usage is TRBV29-1 and J usage is TRBJ2-3, with TRBD2 matching 8 bases. The germline V gene encodes CDR1 SQVTM and CDR2 ANQGSEA. CDR3 length equals 17 residues. J was trimmed by 3 bases and V by 6 bases; bases with no gene match: 17. CDR3 sequence reads: CSVMTVRGGILTDTQYF. The CDR3 DNA reads TGCAGCGTGATGACTGTCCGGGGGGGTATCTTGACAGATACGCAGTATTTT.

The count of this clone is one. The chain has TRBV11-2 and TRBJ2-7, with 7 bases fitting TRBD2. CDR3 length equals 14 residues. CDR1 and CDR2 (germline): SGHAT, FQNNGV. Germline trimming cut 0 bases from V and 4 bases from J; bases unmatched to any gene: 3. This CDR3 reads CASSLDRGSYEQYF. In DNA form, the CDR3 reads TGTGCCAGCAGCTTAGATCGCGGGAGTTACGAGCAGTACTTC.

The V call is TRBV19, the J call TRBJ2-7; D is unclear. The CDR3 runs to 17 residues. V lost 4 bases and J lost 2, with 21 bases in between. Germline CDR1 is LNHDA and CDR2 is SQIVND (reference sequence). The DNA of the CDR3 is TGTGCCAGTAGTACCTCGGGTACCATGATGAAAACCTACGAGCAGTACTTC. Its translation: CASSTSGTMMKTYEQYF.

The V and J genes are TRBV14 and TRBJ2-3; D may be TRBD1 (6 bases). V shed 4 bases and J shed 2 bases, with 10 bases lying between them. From germline, CDR1 is SGHDN and CDR2 FVKESK. This CDR3 is built from 14 residues. CDR3 sequence reads: CASSPAGVTDTQYF. In DNA form, the CDR3 reads TGTGCCAGCAGCCCCGCAGGGGTCACAGATACGCAGTATTTT.